The 11 T cell receptor beta chains given below trace back to one sample, sequenced in a study of tumor-infiltrating lymphocytes in primary liver carcinoma. Without any cell sorting, roughly 20-32 mg of bulk tissue yielded co-extracted RNA and DNA. The investigators made TCR beta cDNA from roughly 460 ng total RNA, using a constant-region primer. Investigators got TCR beta libraries out of three nested multiplex PCR rounds, done with slightly modified ARM-PCR. Researchers ran the first two PCR rounds for roughly 10 cycles each with TRBV1-TRBV30 forward primers and a C-beta reverse primer. TCRdb analysed the multiplex PCR reads with MiXCR anew, one entry per CDR3 protein. The table has 40,000 to 45,000 distinct CDR3 sequences, around 72% seen once. The specimen sequenced was liver tumor tissue from sampling region 2. The subset: tumor region T2, inferior pole. The source is a man between 40 and 49 years old with primary liver carcinoma and hepatitis B virus infection.

This clonotype ranks as medium-sized. The rearrangement joins TRBV5-4 to TRBJ2-7, with a tentative D call TRBD2 (6 bases). V was clipped by 3 bases and J by 2 bases, with 12 bases between them. Germline V gene sequence: CDR1 SGHNT, CDR2 YYREEE (reference sequence). The CDR3 is 14 amino acids. The CDR3 is CASSSRDFPYEQYF. CDR3 DNA sequence: TGTGCCAGCAGCTCAAGGGACTTCCCCTACGAGCAGTACTTC.

On this clonotype itself: This likely comes from a read error, as the CDR3 has no conserved phenylalanine or tryptophan at its end. J is TRBJ2-1 and V is TRBV7-9; D not certain. CDR3 length: 12 amino acids. Germline assignment: CDR1 SEHNR and CDR2 FQNEAQ (reference sequence). V lost 3 bases and J 9 bases, leaving 9 bases between the germline ends. DNA for the CDR3: TGTGCCAGCAGCTTGGAGCGTGGTGAGCAGTTCTCC. Translation gives CASSLERGEQFS.

Comments on this clonotype: No conserved phenylalanine or tryptophan ends this CDR3, so it is likely a read error. No DNA is shown, since the ends of the CDR3 on it are uncertain; the CDR3 is the one TCRdb lists. This chain uses TRBV11-1 with TRBJ2-7. Germline V gene data show CDR1 as SGHAT and CDR2 as FQDESV (reference sequence). The length of the CDR3 is 13 amino acids, counting both ends. CDR3 amino acids: CAGRGKRSYVQYL.

A few counts support this clonotype. A junction boundary mismatches the germline segment, possibly from a read error. Here the CDR3 DNA reads TGTGTCAGCAGTTGGGCGTCCAGGGAGATGGGGACCCAGTACTTC. This sequence encodes CVSSWASREMGTQYF. The chain uses TRBV6-2 or TRBV6-3 and TRBJ2-5, with D perhaps TRBD1 or TRBD2 (5 bases each). Germline V gene lookup returns CDR1 MNHEY and CDR2 SVGEGT. The CDR3 contains 15 residues.

For this clonotype: A read error may account for a junction end that differs from germline. This chain connects TRBV28 to TRBJ1-2, with D hard to call. CDR3 length: 13 residues. CDR1 is MDHEN, CDR2 SYDVKM, per germline. As DNA, the CDR3 is TGTGTCAGCAGTCCCTCAGGATACTATGGCTACATCTTC. This sequence encodes CVSSPSGYYGYIF.

This clonotype occurred once. This is likely a read error, given that the CDR3 carries no conserved phenylalanine or tryptophan at its end. The DNA is left out, because the CDR3 cannot be placed on it with certainty; the CDR3 is given as TCRdb lists it. V gene TRBV30 combines with J gene TRBJ2-7; the table gives TRBD1 as D, unverified against the DNA. Inclusive of both ends, the CDR3 amounts to 13 amino acids. The germline gives CDR1 GTSNPN, CDR2 SVGIG (reference sequence). The CDR3 loop is CAWSIGQGYEQYY.

The V gene is TRBV11-2, the J gene TRBJ2-7; the D gene is possibly TRBD1 (5 bases). The CDR3 has 14 amino acids. Trimming removed 7 bases from V and 8 bases from J, with 21 bases in between. Germline CDR1 SGHAT, CDR2 FQNNGV. DNA of the CDR3: TGTGCCAGCAACTCTAACAGGAACTCCTGCAAGCAGTACTTC. Protein: CASNSNRNSCKQYF.

In the case of this clonotype: The CDR3 carries no conserved terminal phenylalanine or tryptophan, so it likely arises from a read error. No DNA is shown, since the ends of the CDR3 on it are uncertain; the CDR3 is the one TCRdb lists. V gene TRBV5-1 combines with J gene TRBJ2-3. Ends included, the CDR3 has 14 residues. Germline V lookup: CDR1 SGHRS, CDR2 YFSETQ. CDR3 amino acids: CASSLGHITDTLYS.

On this clonotype itself: The germline gene is not matched at one end of the junction; a read error may be the cause. V and J are TRBV11-1 and TRBJ2-7; D call uncertain. The germline V gene has CDR1 SGHAT and CDR2 FQDESV (reference sequence). This CDR3 is built from 11 residues. The CDR3 loop reads CASSLGFERYF. Written as DNA, the CDR3 is TGCGCCAGCAGTTTAGGGTTCGAGCGGTACTTC.

Points on this clonotype: At one end, the junction sequence differs from germline, possibly due to a read error. The rearrangement links TRBV29-1 to TRBJ2-5, with a tentative D call TRBD1 (6 bases). Per the germline V gene, CDR1 is SQVTM and CDR2 is ANQGSEA. The CDR3 runs to 12 residues. CDR3: CSVMDSGEAQYF. In DNA form, the CDR3 reads TGCAGCGTTATGGACAGTGGAGAGGCCCAGTATTTC.

The gene calls are TRBV5-6 and TRBJ2-7, with a tentative D call TRBD1 (5 bases). The germline CDR1 and CDR2 sequences are SGHDT and YYEEEE. V was trimmed by 5 bases and J by 10 bases, leaving 25 bases between them. The CDR3 consists of 15 residues. CDR3 DNA sequence: TGTGCCAGCAGTCGGACATGGATCGGATCCTACAAACAGTACTTC. It is translated as CASSRTWIGSYKQYF.